This T cell receptor (beta chain) was obtained from a study of shared clonotypes between healthy human individuals. Study-wide results and caveats: Roughly 4.7% was the fraction of naive CD4 clonotypes found shared across four donors. Generation of non-shared clonotypes was less probable than generation of clonotypes shared by all four donors.

Genomic DNA of every subset was divided equally among multiple immunoSEQ plates. TCRdb's table, derived via immunoSEQ multiplex PCR, lists solely in-frame clones and lacks some. In the table there are fewer than 400,000 clones, around 72% of which are singletons. Comments on this clone: Its antigen remains unknown.

The CDR3 covers 14 residues. CDR1 and CDR2 from the germline V gene are MNHNS and SASEGT. Trimming removed 7 bases from V and 4 bases from J; junction bases left unmatched: 6. The sequence derives from a man younger than 40 in good health. The sample was memory CD4+ T cells sorted from blood. This sample's subset: CD45RA-negative fraction. V is TRBV6-1 and J is TRBJ2-2; 7 nucleotides match TRBD1. The DNA of the CDR3 is TGTGCCAGCATTGGACAGGAGAGCACCGGGGAGCTGTTTTTT. Encoded protein: CASIGQESTGELFF.